The 11 T cell receptor beta chains given below trace back to one sample, sequenced in a study of control samples from healthy donors and cancer patients. Clones were sequenced by immunoSEQ multiplex PCR, and TCRdb holds only the in-frame ones, with some missing. The top ten hold about 5.3% of the sample, which has 150,000 to 200,000 clones, about 86% seen once. Input material: blood. These receptors were obtained from a woman aged 25 to 45 in good health.

This chain uses TRBV9 with TRBJ2-5, with a weak D call TRBD2 (6 bases). With 0 bases removed from V and 5 bases from J, the gap between germline ends came to 11 bases. The CDR3 extends over 14 amino acids. Germline loops: CDR1 SGDLS, CDR2 YYNGEE. The CDR3 reads CASSVGSGRETQYF. Here the CDR3 DNA reads TGTGCCAGCAGCGTAGGGTCAGGGAGGGAGACCCAGTACTTC.

This rearrangement joins TRBV5-5 to TRBJ2-2, with 9 nucleotides matching TRBD2. The CDR3 length is 16 residues. V shed 0 bases, J shed 5 bases, and the junction held 5 bases outside the gene matches. The germline V gene has CDR1 SGHKS and CDR2 YYEKEE (reference sequence). CDR3 DNA: TGTGCCAGCAGCTTGGCCGGCGGGGGGGCGACCGGGGAGCTGTTTTTT. Protein sequence: CASSLAGGGATGELFF.

The chain has TRBV7-8 and TRBJ1-1, with D uncertain. V was trimmed by 4 bases and J by 0 bases, leaving 12 bases between them. Germline-derived CDR1 and CDR2 are SGHVS and FQNEAQ. The CDR3 runs 15 residues. CDR3 amino acids: CASSSSVSLNTEAFF. In nucleotides, the CDR3 is TGTGCCAGCAGCTCCTCCGTCAGCTTGAACACTGAAGCTTTCTTT.

This chain uses TRBV11-2 with TRBJ2-7, with D hard to call. The CDR3 runs to 12 residues. Trimming removed 6 bases from V and 4 bases from J, with 10 bases in between. Germline CDR1 SGHAT, CDR2 FQNNGV. The CDR3 reads CASRSTEYEQYV. CDR3 nucleotide sequence: TGTGCCAGCAGGTCGACTGAGTACGAGCAGTACGTC.

This clone showed up just once. The CDR3 DNA reads as TGTGCCAGCAGTCTCGGACTAGCGGGGGGGCCGCAAGAGCAGTACGTC. Translated, it gives CASSLGLAGGPQEQYV. This chain links TRBV6-2 or TRBV6-3 with TRBJ2-7; 15 nucleotides align to TRBD2. This CDR3 is built from 16 residues. Germline V gives CDR1 MNHEY, CDR2 SVGEGT. After removal of 5 bases from V and 7 bases from J, the junction contained 9 bases not matched to a gene.

Only one count was recorded for this clone. J is TRBJ2-7 and V is TRBV6-6; a possible D gene is TRBD1 (6 bases). From germline, CDR1 is MNHNY and CDR2 SVGAGI (reference sequence). The CDR3 spans 14 residues. Deletions cut 4 bases from V and 2 bases from J, with 12 bases between. This CDR3 reads CASSSDRSTYEQYF. The CDR3 coding sequence is TGTGCCAGCAGTTCAGACAGGTCTACCTACGAGCAGTACTTC.

The genes are TRBV4-1 and TRBJ2-3; 11 nucleotides line up with TRBD2. CDR1 and CDR2 (germline): MGHRA, YSYEKL. The ends lost 7 bases at V and 0 bases at J; junction bases unmatched: 9. The CDR3 runs 17 residues. Here the CDR3 reads CASTPGLAAPSTDTQYF. The CDR3, as DNA: TGCGCCAGCACCCCGGGACTAGCGGCCCCTAGCACAGATACGCAGTATTTT.

This chain uses TRBV18 with TRBJ1-6; D is possibly TRBD1 (6 bases). CDR3 size: 16 residues. In germline, CDR1 is KGHSH, CDR2 LQKENI. The V end lost 2 bases, the J end lost 5 bases, and 13 bases lay between the germline ends. The CDR3 DNA follows: TGTGCCAGCTCACCAATGGCAGGGGTTGATAATTCACCCCTCCACTTT. Protein sequence: CASSPMAGVDNSPLHF.

This chain joins TRBV11-2 and TRBJ2-2, with D possibly being TRBD1 (5 bases). Trimming removed 2 bases from V and 2 bases from J, with 9 bases in between. Germline V lookup: CDR1 SGHAT, CDR2 FQNNGV. The CDR3 consists of 15 residues. As DNA, the CDR3 is TGTGCCAGCAGCTTAAGGGGCCCAAACACCGGGGAGCTGTTTTTT. Translating it yields CASSLRGPNTGELFF.

The rearrangement uses TRBV2 and TRBJ2-6; D gene uncertain. The length of the CDR3 is 17 residues. V gave up 1 base and J gave up 0 bases, with 10 bases separating them. Germline lookup yields CDR1 SNHLY and CDR2 FYNNEI. CDR3 sequence: CASSEGFGVSGANVLTF. CDR3 in DNA: TGTGCCAGCAGTGAAGGTTTTGGAGTCTCTGGGGCCAACGTCCTGACTTTC.

V gene TRBV11-2 combines with J gene TRBJ1-2; D remains ambiguous. CDR1 and CDR2 (germline): SGHAT, FQNNGV. This CDR3 spans 13 amino acids. With 5 bases removed from V and 4 bases from J, the gap between germline ends came to 11 bases. The chain's CDR3 is CASSPGQAYGYTF. The DNA for the CDR3 is TGTGCCAGCAGCCCTGGGCAGGCCTATGGCTACACCTTC.